Below are 21 T cell receptor beta chains sequenced from a single sample in a study of cytomegalovirus exposure and HLA in healthy donors. PCR primers comprised 60 Vbeta and 13 Jbeta primers. TCRdb keeps only in-frame clones here, not all; method: immunoSEQ multiplex PCR. The sample consists of roughly 120,000 clones, roughly 82% of them appearing once. Material for sequencing was PBMCs. The receptors stem from a woman aged 18-29 years in good health and CMV-seropositive.

V is TRBV7-6 and J is TRBJ2-5; 7 positions agree with TRBD1. Germline CDR1 reads SGHVS; CDR2 reads FNYEAQ. The trim removed 5 bases at V and 5 bases at J, leaving 8 bases unmatched. The CDR3 covers 14 residues. The CDR3 spells CASSPVRGLETQYF. CDR3 sequence (DNA): TGTGCCAGCAGCCCGGTGAGGGGGCTGGAGACCCAGTACTTC.

The V call is TRBV6-4, the J call TRBJ2-6; D remains unclear. The CDR3 loop spans 13 amino acids. Trimming removed 5 bases from V and 1 base from J, with 3 bases in between. Germline lookup yields CDR1 MRHNA and CDR2 SNTAGT. CDR3 bases: TGTGCCAGCAGTTCTTCTGGGGCCAACGTCCTGACTTTC. This sequence encodes CASSSSGANVLTF.

The V and J genes are TRBV2 and TRBJ1-1; D perhaps matches TRBD1 (5 bases). V gave up 5 bases and J gave up 1 base, with 11 bases separating them. Germline values: CDR1 SNHLY, CDR2 FYNNEI. The CDR3 runs 14 residues. CDR3 protein: CASSPGGGNTEAFF. In nucleotides, the CDR3 is TGTGCCAGCAGTCCCGGGGGGGGGAACACTGAAGCTTTCTTT.

The rearrangement links TRBV5-4 to TRBJ2-5; TRBD2 agrees at 8 bases. Germline trimming cut 2 bases from V and 0 bases from J; bases unmatched to any gene: 6. The CDR3 loop spans 16 amino acids. Germline values: CDR1 SGHNT, CDR2 YYREEE (reference sequence). This chain's CDR3 is CASSLGRGVYQETQYF. The CDR3, as DNA: TGTGCCAGCAGCTTAGGGCGGGGGGTATACCAAGAGACCCAGTACTTC.

V and J are TRBV9 and TRBJ1-6; D is undetermined. V was trimmed by 1 base and J by 14 bases, leaving 10 bases between them. Germline CDR1 reads SGDLS; CDR2 reads YYNGEE. This CDR3 spans 12 amino acids. The CDR3 loop is CASSVNSAALHF. The CDR3, as DNA: TGTGCCAGCAGCGTAAATTCCGCGGCCCTCCACTTT.

The chain recombines TRBV5-6 with TRBJ2-1, with D possibly being TRBD1 (6 bases). The CDR3 has 16 residues. Germline assignment: CDR1 SGHDT and CDR2 YYEEEE. The V end lost 1 base, the J end lost 3 bases, and 14 bases lay between the germline ends. The CDR3, as DNA: TGTGCCAGCAGCTTGCCGGGACAAACCTTCTACAATGAGCAGTTCTTC. Translating gives CASSLPGQTFYNEQFF. Drawing the rest from reference TRBV5-6 and TRBJ2-1, the complete variable domain is DAGVTQSPTHLIKTRGQQVTLRCSPKSGHDTVSWYQQALGQGPQFIFQYYEEEERQRGNFPDRFSGHQFPNYSSELNVNALLLGDSALYLCASSLPGQTFYNEQFFGPGTRLTVL.

The chain carries TRBV5-1 and TRBJ2-2; 11 bases map to TRBD2. The germline CDR1 and CDR2 sequences are SGHRS and YFSETQ. CDR3 length equals 16 residues. The trim removed 4 bases at V and 1 base at J, leaving 3 bases unmatched. CDR3 DNA sequence: TGCGCCAGCAGCCCTACTAGCGGGGGGAACACCGGGGAGCTGTTTTTT. This codes for CASSPTSGGNTGELFF.

In DNA form, the CDR3 reads TGTGCCAGCAGCTCCTACCCCTACGAGCAGTACTTC. It encodes CASSSYPYEQYF. The J gene is TRBJ2-7, the V gene TRBV13; D gene uncertain. Trimming took off 4 bases at V and 2 bases at J, with 6 bases between the two ends. CDR1 and CDR2 (germline): PRHDT, FYEKMQ (reference sequence). The CDR3 spans 12 residues.

This clone was seen once. This chain joins TRBV7-2 and TRBJ2-7; 8 nucleotides agree with TRBD1. This CDR3 region has 13 residues. The V and J ends lost 8 bases and 1 base, in that order; junction bases with no gene match: 4. Germline V gene lookup returns CDR1 SGHTA and CDR2 FQGNSA. The CDR3: CASSDRASYEQYF. The CDR3 region has the DNA TGTGCCAGCTCGGACAGGGCTTCCTACGAGCAGTACTTC. Drawing the rest from reference TRBV7-2 and TRBJ2-7, the complete variable domain is GAGVSQSPSNKVTEKGKDVELRCDPISGHTALYWYRQSLGQGLEFLIYFQGNSAPDKSGLPSDRFSAERTGGSVSTLTIQRTQQEDSAVYLCASSDRASYEQYFGPGTRLTVT.

This chain uses TRBV25-1 with TRBJ2-1; D perhaps matches TRBD1 (7 bases). V shed 2 bases and J shed 3 bases, with 11 bases lying between them. Germline CDR1 and CDR2: MGHDK and SYGVNS. The CDR3 spans 15 residues. The CDR3 DNA reads as TGTGCCAGCAGTGAAGAGCAGGGGGGCTACAATGAGCAGTTCTTC. As protein: CASSEEQGGYNEQFF.

The chain employs TRBV6-5 and TRBJ1-1; D remains ambiguous. Deletions cut 6 bases from V and 0 bases from J, with 11 bases between. There are 14 residues in the CDR3. Germline V gives CDR1 MNHEY, CDR2 SVGAGI. CDR3 coding DNA: TGTGCCAGCAGCCCTACCGCCATGAACACTGAAGCTTTCTTT. Translating it yields CASSPTAMNTEAFF.

The chain links TRBV27 to TRBJ2-2; 14 bases map to TRBD2. CDR3 length: 16 residues. Germline loops: CDR1 MNHEY, CDR2 SMNVEV (reference sequence). With V trimmed by 6 bases and J by 5 bases, 5 bases remained unmatched. DNA for the CDR3: TGTGCCAGCAGACCGGGACTAGCGGGGGAGACCGGGGAGCTGTTTTTT. This translates into CASRPGLAGETGELFF.

The chain has TRBV29-1 and TRBJ1-5; no clear D. Trimming cost V 2 bases and J 0 bases, with 8 bases left between them. Germline lookup yields CDR1 SQVTM and CDR2 ANQGSEA. This CDR3 is 14 amino acids long. Written as DNA, the CDR3 is TGCAGCGTTGAATCCGGGAATAGCAATCAGCCCCAGCATTTT. Its protein product is CSVESGNSNQPQHF.

J is TRBJ2-7 and V is TRBV11-2, with D possibly being TRBD1 (5 bases). Deletions cut 2 bases from V and 1 base from J, with 9 bases between. This CDR3 contains 14 residues. Per germline, CDR1 SGHAT and CDR2 FQNNGV. The CDR3 sequence: CASSLMRTSYEQYF. CDR3 nucleotides: TGTGCCAGCAGCTTAATGAGGACATCCTACGAGCAGTACTTC.

The rearrangement uses TRBV9 and TRBJ1-1, with TRBD1 matching 7 bases. This CDR3 is built from 16 residues. Trimming cost V 4 bases and J 0 bases; bases outside gene matches: 9. Germline V lookup: CDR1 SGDLS, CDR2 YYNGEE. CDR3 bases: TGTGCCAGCAGCCCTAGGGACAGTCCTATGAACACTGAAGCTTTCTTT. Its translation is CASSPRDSPMNTEAFF.

In its sample, this clone was seen a few times. V is TRBV5-1 and J is TRBJ1-6; D ambiguous. V lost 0 bases and J lost 6, with 10 bases in between. Germline CDR1 and CDR2: SGHRS and YFSETQ. The CDR3 length is 15 residues. The DNA for the CDR3 is TGCGCCAGCAGCTTGGACGGTTCTTTTAATTCACCCCTCCACTTT. It translates to CASSLDGSFNSPLHF. Based on the CDR3 plus reference TRBV5-1 and TRBJ1-6, the full variable domain is KAGVTQTPRYLIKTRGQQVTLSCSPISGHRSVSWYQQTPGQGLQFLFEYFSETQRNKGNFPGRFSGRQFSNSRSEMNVSTLELGDSALYLCASSLDGSFNSPLHFGNGTRLTVT.

The V and J genes are TRBV2 and TRBJ2-4, with D possibly matching TRBD2 (7 bases). Germline CDR1 reads SNHLY; CDR2 reads FYNNEI. The V gene lost 1 base and the J gene lost 9 bases, with 13 bases spanning the gap. The CDR3 loop spans 14 amino acids. The CDR3 protein is CASSEVGGQGIQYF. CDR3 nucleotide sequence: TGTGCCAGCAGTGAAGTCGGGGGGCAAGGCATTCAGTACTTC.

This clone was seen only a few times. The rearrangement uses TRBV6-5 and TRBJ1-2; possible D gene TRBD1, 5 bases. Germline CDR1 reads MNHEY; CDR2 reads SVGAGI. Trimming stripped 0 bases from V and 8 bases from J, with 10 bases between. CDR3 length: 13 residues. The CDR3 is CASSYSGADGYTF. The CDR3 nucleotides read TGTGCCAGCAGTTACTCTGGGGCGGACGGCTACACCTTC.

This chain links TRBV9 with TRBJ2-2; 9 bases map to TRBD1. Germline lookup yields CDR1 SGDLS and CDR2 YYNGEE. Trimming cost V 7 bases and J 6 bases; bases outside gene matches: 4. The CDR3 length is 13 residues. The chain's CDR3 is CASEGQGSGELFF. The CDR3 DNA is TGTGCCAGCGAGGGACAGGGTTCCGGGGAGCTGTTTTTT. Looking up the rest from reference TRBV9 and TRBJ2-2 gives the full variable domain: DSGVTQTPKHLITATGQRVTLRCSPRSGDLSVYWYQQSLDQGLQFLIQYYNGEERAKGNILERFSAQQFPDLHSELNLSSLELGDSALYFCASEGQGSGELFFGEGSRLTVL.

The V and J genes are TRBV30 and TRBJ2-1; tentatively, D is TRBD2 (7 bases). This CDR3 is built from 15 residues. Germline V gives CDR1 GTSNPN, CDR2 SVGIG (reference sequence). Trimming stripped 3 bases from V and 8 bases from J, with 20 bases between. CDR3 bases: TGTGCCTGGAGCCTCGGCGGGGGCGGCCAGGATGAGCAGTTCTTC. Translation: CAWSLGGGGQDEQFF.

V and J are TRBV7-7 and TRBJ2-3; tentative D call: TRBD2 (5 bases). Between the trimmed V and J ends, which lost 5 bases and 5 bases, there was a span of 11 bases. The CDR3 is 13 residues long. CDR1 SSHAT and CDR2 FNYEAQ come from the germline V gene (reference sequence). The CDR3 DNA sequence: TGTGCCAGCAGCATTGTCCGGGGAGATACGCAGTATTTT. This gives the protein CASSIVRGDTQYF.